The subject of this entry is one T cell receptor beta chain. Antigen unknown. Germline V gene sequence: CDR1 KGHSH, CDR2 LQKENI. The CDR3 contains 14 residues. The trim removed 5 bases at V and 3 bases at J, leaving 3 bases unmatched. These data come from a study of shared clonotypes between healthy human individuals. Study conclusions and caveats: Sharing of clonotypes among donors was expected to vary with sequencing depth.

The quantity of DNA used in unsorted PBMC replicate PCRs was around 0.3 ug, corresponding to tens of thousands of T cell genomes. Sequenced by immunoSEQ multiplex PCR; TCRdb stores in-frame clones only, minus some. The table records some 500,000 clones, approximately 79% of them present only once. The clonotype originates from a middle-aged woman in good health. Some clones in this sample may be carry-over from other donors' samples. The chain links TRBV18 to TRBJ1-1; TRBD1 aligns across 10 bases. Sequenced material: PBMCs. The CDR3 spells CASSTGTGDTEAFF. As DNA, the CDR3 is TGTGCCAGCTCAACCGGGACAGGGGACACTGAAGCTTTCTTT.